Only a few counts were recorded for the clone carrying this TCR beta chain. These data are taken from a study of T-cell memory formation after mild COVID-19. The length of the CDR3 is 15 residues. V was clipped by 0 bases and J by 0 bases, with 8 bases between them. Germline assignment: CDR1 MNHEY and CDR2 SVGAGI. TCRdb re-derived calls from the 5' RACE reads in MiXCR, one entry per CDR3 protein. The sample carries roughly 100,000 distinct CDR3 sequences, 9.5% to 15% recorded once. The clonotype comes from an adult woman who had mild COVID-19 (a few samples of this study predate the infection). Cell type and time point are not known. The sample consisted of PBMCs or a T cell subset sorted from them (not recorded which). The chain recombines TRBV6-5 with TRBJ1-1; a possible D gene is TRBD1 (5 bases). The CDR3 DNA reads TGTGCCAGCAGTTACTCGCCAGGGATGAACACTGAAGCTTTCTTT. Translation: CASSYSPGMNTEAFF.